This T cell receptor (beta chain) is from a study of shared clonotypes between healthy human individuals. Original processing methods: Filtering differed because ImmunoSEQ produced junction-only sequences that carried no quality scores. Measured with immunoSEQ multiplex PCR; TCRdb has only the in-frame clones, and not every one. For V, J and clone size, that table is used; D and trimming come from the DNA. The data show 1.6 million or so clones, about 98.5% seen once. The source of this sequence is a man aged 25 to 40 in good health. Sequencing was performed on naive CD4+ T cells sorted from blood. Sample subset: CD45RA+ positively selected.

The chain's CDR3 is CASRQGEDTQYF. The DNA of the CDR3 is TGCGCCAGCAGACAAGGAGAGGATACGCAGTATTTT. The chain recombines TRBV5-1 with TRBJ2-3; D remains unclear. This CDR3 spans 12 amino acids. V dropped 5 bases and J dropped 6 bases, with 10 bases sitting between them. Germline V lookup: CDR1 SGHRS, CDR2 YFSETQ.